Listed here are 4 T cell receptor beta chains from one sample, sequenced in a study of T-cell memory formation after mild COVID-19. MiXCR, run by TCRdb on the 5' RACE reads, gives a single entry per CDR3 protein. Of around 200,000 distinct CDR3 sequences in the sample, roughly 10% were seen once. Sequenced sample: PBMCs or a T cell subset sorted from them (not recorded which). The receptors derive from a man younger than 35 who had mild COVID-19 (a few samples of this study predate the infection). Cell type and time point are not known.

This CDR3 is CASSQRGAGETQYF. CDR3 bases: TGTGCCAGCAGCCAACGGGGGGCCGGAGAGACCCAGTACTTC. The chain combines TRBV14 with TRBJ2-5; D is perhaps TRBD2 (7 bases). The CDR3 covers 14 residues. V lost 2 bases and J 4 bases, leaving 11 bases between the germline ends. CDR1 and CDR2 from the germline V gene are SGHDN and FVKESK.

This sequence joins TRBV7-2 and TRBJ2-3; 12 positions match TRBD2. CDR1 and CDR2 from the germline V gene are SGHTA and FQGNSA. This CDR3 comprises 16 residues. After removal of 7 bases from V and 2 bases from J, the junction contained 7 bases not matched to a gene. The chain's CDR3 is CASMRLAGGSTDTQYF. The CDR3 DNA follows: TGTGCCAGCATGCGCCTAGCGGGGGGGTCCACAGATACGCAGTATTTT.

This clonotype has ten or more counts. The V and J genes are TRBV29-1 and TRBJ1-5; D unresolved. Germline lookup yields CDR1 SQVTM and CDR2 ANQGSEA. CDR3 length: 16 amino acids. CDR3 sequence (DNA): TGCACCCCCCCCCCTTCCACCCGATGGGGCAATCAGCCCCAGCATTTT. It is translated as CTPPPSTRWGNQPQHF.

The gene calls are TRBV7-2 and TRBJ2-7, with D perhaps matching TRBD1 (5 bases). CDR1 and CDR2 (germline): SGHTA, FQGNSA. The CDR3 runs to 14 residues. Trimming shortened V by 3 bases and J by 2 bases, and 11 bases separated the two germline ends. The CDR3 spells CASSFLTGPYEQYV. In nucleotides, the CDR3 is TGTGCCAGCAGCTTTTTAACAGGTCCCTACGAGCAGTACGTC.